This TCR beta chain was retrieved from a study of identical twins. This CDR3 region has 16 residues. Looked up from germline, CDR1 is SGHDT and CDR2 is YYEEEE. Between the trimmed V and J ends, which lost 4 bases and 3 bases, there was a span of 17 bases. Unique molecular identifiers were present on the cDNA, and a universal primer site came from template switching. TCRdb processed the 5' RACE reads anew with MiXCR; each CDR3 protein has one entry. Here the sample spans 640,000 or so distinct CDR3 sequences, less than 7% being singletons. The sequenced sample consisted of naive T cells sorted from blood. The TCR sequence derives from a man aged 18 to 30 in good health. The chain carries TRBV5-6 and TRBJ2-1; TRBD1 might be the D (6 bases). The CDR3 spells CASSAAGTGNYNEQFF. The CDR3 bases are TGTGCCAGCAGCGCGGCGGGCACAGGGAACTACAATGAGCAGTTCTTC.